This entry concerns a single T cell receptor (beta chain). CDR3 length equals 16 residues. Germline CDR1 SNHLY, CDR2 FYNNEI. Trimming took off 6 bases at V and 5 bases at J, with 21 bases between the two ends. This entry belongs to a study of blood T cell repertoires in COVID-19. Study-wide context: There were acute and convalescent COVID-19 samples, and they came from the United States, Italy and Spain. Sources were T cells, B-cell-depleted T cells, or PBMCs; the material itself was cDNA or gDNA.

Here immunoSEQ multiplex PCR was the method, and the copy in TCRdb shows in-frame clones only, minus some. The table records 470,000 or so clones, approximately 83% of them present only once. Sequencing was carried out using peripheral blood. This receptor was taken from a human donor in a cohort sampled during active COVID-19. The V and J genes are TRBV2 and TRBJ2-3, with TRBD1 as a possible D gene (5 bases). CDR3 nucleotide sequence: TGTGCCAGCAGCAACCGTGGTTGGCAGGGTGGAGATACGCAGTATTTT. This translates into CASSNRGWQGGDTQYF.